The 28 T cell receptor beta chains in this list originate from one sample, sequenced in a study of PD-1 blockade in classical Hodgkin lymphoma. Measured with immunoSEQ multiplex PCR; TCRdb has only the in-frame clones, and not every one. The sample has about 32,000 clones, around 85% seen once; the top ten hold approximately 18%. Time point defined: cycle 4 day 1 (C4D1), after more than five weeks of nivolumab. Relapses following autologous stem cell transplantation were seen in all patients, with brentuximab vedotin exposure varying. This specimen was peripheral blood mononuclear cells (PBMCs), taken before the fourth cycle of nivolumab. The receptors derive from a human donor with classical Hodgkin lymphoma.

The J gene is TRBJ2-5, the V gene TRBV9; 8 bases line up with TRBD1. V trimming: 0 bases; J trimming: 5 bases; junction bases outside the gene matches: 9. The CDR3 is 16 amino acids. The germline V gene has CDR1 SGDLS and CDR2 YYNGEE. CDR3 residues: CASSVGAGGTGETQYF. The DNA of the CDR3 is TGTGCCAGCAGCGTAGGGGCAGGGGGCACGGGTGAGACCCAGTACTTC. Full variable domain (outside the CDR3, taken from reference TRBV9 and TRBJ2-5): DSGVTQTPKHLITATGQRVTLRCSPRSGDLSVYWYQQSLDQGLQFLIQYYNGEERAKGNILERFSAQQFPDLHSELNLSSLELGDSALYFCASSVGAGGTGETQYFGPGTRLLVL.

In this sample, this clone turned up once. The rearrangement links TRBV9 to TRBJ1-2; perhaps TRBD1 as D (5 bases). V lost 4 bases to trimming and J lost 0 bases, with 13 bases between them. This CDR3 has 15 residues. Germline loops: CDR1 SGDLS, CDR2 YYNGEE. The CDR3 coding sequence is TGTGCCAGCAGCCCTCGGGGGGGGACTAACTATGGCTACACCTTC. It encodes CASSPRGGTNYGYTF. The full variable domain, in which reference TRBV9 and TRBJ1-2 provide the parts outside the CDR3, is DSGVTQTPKHLITATGQRVTLRCSPRSGDLSVYWYQQSLDQGLQFLIQYYNGEERAKGNILERFSAQQFPDLHSELNLSSLELGDSALYFCASSPRGGTNYGYTFGSGTRLTVV.

The gene calls are TRBV7-2 and TRBJ2-3, with 7 bases that match TRBD2. CDR3 length equals 15 residues. Looked up from germline, CDR1 is SGHTA and CDR2 is FQGNSA. Unmatched junction bases numbered 7, after V lost 1 base and J lost 6 bases. The CDR3 here is CASSLVGGRWDTQYF. CDR3 DNA sequence: TGTGCCAGCAGCTTAGTCGGGGGGAGGTGGGATACGCAGTATTTT.

The chain uses TRBV5-4 and TRBJ1-2, with D possibly matching TRBD1 (5 bases). Germline CDR1 reads SGHNT; CDR2 reads YYREEE (reference sequence). The CDR3 is 13 residues long. Trimming cost V 0 bases and J 8 bases, with 11 bases left between them. The CDR3 DNA reads TGTGCCAGCAGCTTGGTGGAGGGGTCGGGCTACACCTTC. Protein: CASSLVEGSGYTF.

V usage is TRBV10-3 and J usage is TRBJ1-6, with D perhaps TRBD1 (6 bases). Trimming removed 2 bases from V and 6 bases from J, with 11 bases in between. Germline V lookup: CDR1 ENHRY, CDR2 SYGVKD. The CDR3 spans 15 residues. Here the CDR3 reads CAISEGGRANSPLHF. The CDR3 bases are TGTGCCATCAGTGAGGGGGGCAGAGCTAATTCACCCCTCCACTTT.

The chain recombines TRBV30 with TRBJ2-7, with TRBD1 matching over 8 bases. The V gene end was trimmed by 1 base and the J gene end by 0 bases; junction bases not matched to a gene: 17. This CDR3 has 19 amino acids. Germline V CDR1 and CDR2: GTSNPN, SVGIG (reference sequence). CDR3: CAWSGLDRDELYLSYEQYF. The CDR3 DNA reads TGTGCCTGGAGTGGATTGGACAGGGACGAACTTTATCTCTCCTACGAGCAGTACTTC.

This rearrangement joins TRBV7-9 to TRBJ1-2; D remains unclear. In germline, CDR1 is SEHNR, CDR2 FQNEAQ (reference sequence). The CDR3 contains 14 residues. V was clipped by 5 bases and J by 5 bases, with 15 bases between them. CDR3 nucleotide sequence: TGTGCCAGCAGCCCCGTACAGTCACCTTATGGCTACACCTTC. Its protein is CASSPVQSPYGYTF. Looking up the rest from reference TRBV7-9 and TRBJ1-2 gives the full variable domain: DTGVSQNPRHKITKRGQNVTFRCDPISEHNRLYWYRQTLGQGPEFLTYFQNEAQLEKSRLLSDRFSAERPKGSFSTLEIQRTEQGDSAMYLCASSPVQSPYGYTFGSGTRLTVV.

This clone has just one count. The chain recombines TRBV6-1 with TRBJ2-7; 7 nucleotides match TRBD2. CDR3 size: 16 residues. Germline assignment: CDR1 MNHNS and CDR2 SASEGT. V dropped 4 bases and J dropped 1; count of bases not matched to a gene: 10. This CDR3 reads CASSVSGGGLSYEQYV. DNA of the CDR3: TGTGCCAGCAGTGTTAGTGGGGGGGGACTTTCCTACGAGCAGTACGTC.

A single count supports this clone. The chain carries TRBV5-5 and TRBJ2-3; 12 bases map to TRBD1. The CDR3 sequence is 15 residues long. The germline V gene has CDR1 SGHKS and CDR2 YYEKEE (reference sequence). V lost 2 bases to trimming and J lost 6 bases; unmatched junction nucleotides: 4. In DNA, the CDR3 is TGTGCCAGCAGCTTCGGGACAGGGGGCCCGGATACGCAGTATTTT. Its protein product is CASSFGTGGPDTQYF.

The CDR3 is CATSRVVAGEQFF. The CDR3 DNA reads as TGTGCCACCAGCAGAGTGGTAGCGGGTGAGCAGTTCTTC. The V call is TRBV15, the J call TRBJ2-1; 7 bases match TRBD2. This CDR3 is built from 13 residues. V was pared by 1 base and J by 9 bases, with 3 bases of the junction left unmatched. The germline V gene has CDR1 LNHNV and CDR2 YYDKDF (reference sequence). Variable domain in full (rest from reference TRBV15 and TRBJ2-1): DAMVIQNPRYQVTQFGKPVTLSCSQTLNHNVMYWYQQKSSQAPKLLFHYYDKDFNNEADTPDNFQSRRPNTSFCFLDIRSPGLGDTAMYLCATSRVVAGEQFFGPGTRLTVL.

The chain carries TRBV5-4 and TRBJ1-1; possible D gene TRBD1, 6 bases. V lost 4 bases and J lost 0, with 10 bases in between. Germline values: CDR1 SGHNT, CDR2 YYREEE (reference sequence). The CDR3 has 14 amino acids. The CDR3 is CASSQDRLNTEAFF. The CDR3 DNA follows: TGTGCCAGCAGCCAAGACAGGCTGAACACTGAAGCTTTCTTT.

The CDR3 sequence is CASSFPMRTREQYF. In DNA, the CDR3 is TGTGCCAGCAGCTTTCCGATGAGGACGCGGGAGCAGTACTTC. The V and J genes are TRBV5-8 and TRBJ2-7; D gene ambiguous. The germline gives CDR1 SGHTS, CDR2 YDEGEE. The CDR3 loop spans 14 amino acids. V was trimmed by 2 bases and J by 7 bases, leaving 16 bases between them.

The rearrangement links TRBV7-9 to TRBJ1-1; D is unresolved. The V gene's germline CDR1 is SEHNR and CDR2 FQNEAQ (reference sequence). V lost 5 bases and J 1 base, leaving 8 bases between the germline ends. The CDR3 has 13 amino acids. This CDR3 is CASSLWGNTEAFF. The CDR3 bases are TGTGCCAGCAGCCTCTGGGGGAACACTGAAGCTTTCTTT. The whole variable domain, remainder taken from reference TRBV7-9 and TRBJ1-1, is DTGVSQNPRHKITKRGQNVTFRCDPISEHNRLYWYRQTLGQGPEFLTYFQNEAQLEKSRLLSDRFSAERPKGSFSTLEIQRTEQGDSAMYLCASSLWGNTEAFFGQGTRLTVV.

The rearrangement links TRBV29-1 to TRBJ2-1; no reliable D call. This CDR3 contains 12 residues. Germline V gene data show CDR1 as SQVTM and CDR2 as ANQGSEA. Deletions cut 2 bases from V and 3 bases from J, with 5 bases between. CDR3: CSVERVYNEQFF. The DNA for the CDR3 is TGCAGCGTTGAACGGGTCTACAATGAGCAGTTCTTC.

This sequence joins TRBV5-4 and TRBJ2-3; D perhaps matches TRBD2 (5 bases). Trimming pared 10 bases from V and 7 bases from J, leaving 13 bases between. This CDR3 is 11 amino acids long. The germline CDR1 and CDR2 sequences are SGHNT and YYREEE (reference sequence). This CDR3 reads CAYLWRNTQYF. The CDR3 bases are TGTGCCTATTTGTGGAGGAATACGCAGTATTTT.

The V call is TRBV5-1, the J call TRBJ2-7; D is unresolved. V was clipped by 1 base and J by 3 bases, with 11 bases between them. This CDR3 contains 14 residues. The germline V gene encodes CDR1 SGHRS and CDR2 YFSETQ. The DNA of the CDR3 is TGCGCCAGCAGCTTGTCGGTGGGCCACTACGAGCAGTACTTC. Amino acids: CASSLSVGHYEQYF.

V and J are TRBV6-5 and TRBJ1-6; 7 bases agree with TRBD1. The V and J ends lost 4 bases and 5 bases, in that order; junction bases with no gene match: 5. This CDR3 has 15 amino acids. Germline values: CDR1 MNHEY, CDR2 SVGAGI. As DNA, the CDR3 is TGTGCCAGCAGTTTCGGGACAGTAAATAATTCACCCCTCCACTTT. Its protein product is CASSFGTVNNSPLHF.

This clone counts as medium-sized. The J gene is TRBJ1-1, the V gene TRBV7-2; D possibly corresponds to TRBD1 (6 bases). The V and J ends lost 5 bases and 1 base respectively, with 11 bases between them. Germline V gene sequence: CDR1 SGHTA, CDR2 FQGNSA. The CDR3 covers 14 residues. The CDR3 coding sequence is TGTGCCAGCAGCCAACAGGGTAGGAACACTGAAGCTTTCTTT. Amino acid sequence: CASSQQGRNTEAFF.

The chain carries TRBV19 and TRBJ2-2; 8 bases are shared with TRBD2. There are 15 residues in the CDR3. CDR1 is LNHDA, CDR2 SQIVND, per germline (reference sequence). The trim removed 5 bases at V and 3 bases at J, leaving 5 bases unmatched. In DNA form, the CDR3 reads TGTGCCAGTAGTCTGCGGGGGGCGTACACCGGGGAGCTGTTTTTT. Translating it yields CASSLRGAYTGELFF.

The chain couples TRBV27 to TRBJ2-1; TRBD2 might be the D (5 bases). CDR1 is MNHEY and CDR2 is SMNVEV in the germline V gene (reference sequence). V lost 8 bases and J 0 bases, leaving 11 bases between the germline ends. The CDR3 runs to 14 residues. The CDR3 sequence is CASRRENSYNEQFF. The CDR3 nucleotides read TGTGCCAGCCGTCGGGAAAACTCCTACAATGAGCAGTTCTTC.

The chain recombines TRBV6-1 with TRBJ1-5; D is possibly TRBD1 (5 bases). V was clipped by 3 bases and J by 2 bases, with 17 bases between them. The CDR3 sequence is 17 residues long. Looked up from germline, CDR1 is MNHNS and CDR2 is SASEGT. The CDR3 DNA is TGTGCCAGCAGTGAGGGGGGGACGGCTTGGGGCAATCAGCCCCAGCATTTT. This sequence encodes CASSEGGTAWGNQPQHF.

The chain links TRBV11-3 to TRBJ2-1, with 10 bases identical to TRBD2. Germline CDR1 and CDR2: SGHNT and YENEEA. This CDR3 has 19 amino acids. With V trimmed by 1 base and J by 0 bases, 9 bases remained unmatched. The CDR3 protein is CASSLGVAGGDSSYNEQFF. The DNA for the CDR3 is TGTGCCAGCAGCTTAGGGGTAGCGGGGGGCGATAGCTCCTACAATGAGCAGTTCTTC.

The chain uses TRBV11-1 and TRBJ2-3; D is ambiguous. The V end lost 1 base, the J end lost 4 bases, and 12 bases lay between the germline ends. The CDR3 has 15 residues. Germline-derived CDR1 and CDR2 are SGHAT and FQDESV (reference sequence). The CDR3 protein is CASSLDFGPADTQYF. CDR3 in DNA: TGTGCCAGCAGCTTAGATTTTGGCCCGGCAGATACGCAGTATTTT.

The CDR3 loop is CASSASGGTYNEQFF. DNA of the CDR3: TGTGCCAGCAGCGCTAGCGGGGGGACTTACAATGAGCAGTTCTTC. The V call is TRBV11-3, the J call TRBJ2-1, with TRBD2 matching 11 bases. With V trimmed by 5 bases and J by 4 bases, 4 bases remained unmatched. This CDR3 contains 15 residues. Germline assignment: CDR1 SGHNT and CDR2 YENEEA.

The chain recombines TRBV5-4 with TRBJ2-5, with 15 nucleotides matching TRBD2. The tail of the sequence fits TRBJ2-7 better, so the J call may be wrong. The CDR3 length is 15 residues. The germline CDR1 and CDR2 sequences are SGHNT and YYREEE (reference sequence). DNA for the CDR3: TGTGCCAGCAGCCCTGGACTAGCGGGAGGGAACGAGCAGTACTTC. Amino acids: CASSPGLAGGNEQYF.

The chain carries TRBV28 and TRBJ1-3; D might be TRBD1 (5 bases). In germline, CDR1 is MDHEN, CDR2 SYDVKM. The CDR3 contains 16 residues. V was pared by 5 bases and J by 0 bases, with 14 bases between. CDR3 in amino acids: CASSAGGENSGNTIYF. The CDR3 coding sequence is TGTGCCAGCAGTGCGGGGGGGGAAAACTCTGGAAACACCATATATTTT.

V gene TRBV28 combines with J gene TRBJ2-3; D unclear. The CDR3 consists of 13 residues. Trimming pared 5 bases from V and 0 bases from J, leaving 6 bases between. Germline assignment: CDR1 MDHEN and CDR2 SYDVKM. Here the CDR3 DNA reads TGTGCCAGCAGTGTCGACAGCACAGATACGCAGTATTTT. It is translated as CASSVDSTDTQYF.

J is TRBJ1-1 and V is TRBV5-1; D gene ambiguous. The CDR3 is made up of 13 amino acids. Germline CDR1 and CDR2: SGHRS and YFSETQ. V was clipped by 4 bases and J by 1 base, with 8 bases between them. The CDR3 is CASSLQGNTEAFF. Written as DNA, the CDR3 is TGCGCCAGCAGCCTTCAAGGGAACACTGAAGCTTTCTTT.